The 4 T cell receptor beta chains in this list originate from one sample, sequenced in a study of T-cell reconstitution after alpha-beta-depleted transplantation in children. Unique molecular identifiers featured in how the TCRbeta library was prepared. One entry per CDR3 protein results from TCRdb running MiXCR on the PCR reads. The sample gives 200,000 or so distinct CDR3 sequences, 6.3% of which show up once; about 5% is in the top ten. Sequences were derived from PBMCs, sampled before TCRalphabeta/CD19-depleted stem cell transplant. Every receptor here comes from a girl younger than two with combined immunodeficiency, due to receive a stem cell transplant.

This clonotype was recorded many times. The rearrangement uses TRBV7-2 and TRBJ2-7, with a possible D match to TRBD1 (5 bases). The CDR3 length is 14 residues. The germline CDR1 and CDR2 sequences are SGHTA and FQGNSA. Trimming cost V 4 bases and J 2 bases, with 12 bases left between them. In nucleotides, the CDR3 is TGTGCCAGCAGCTCTCCAGGGAAGGCCTACGAGCAGTACTTC. It yields the protein CASSSPGKAYEQYF.

This clonotype occurred a few times. V and J are TRBV4-2 and TRBJ2-5; maybe TRBD1 (5 bases). Germline V gene data show CDR1 as LGHNA and CDR2 as YNFKEQ. The CDR3 covers 18 residues. The ends were cut back, 4 bases at V and 4 bases at J, with 25 bases in the middle. Here the CDR3 DNA reads TGTGCCAGCAGCCGATTCCCAACCGCAGGGAAATTTGGAGAGACCCAGTACTTC. Its protein product is CASSRFPTAGKFGETQYF.

Points on this clonotype: A read error is possible here, since a much larger clone lies one base away. The chain couples TRBV20-1 to TRBJ2-3, with 11 bases fitting TRBD2. The CDR3 contains 16 residues. Germline V gives CDR1 DFQATT, CDR2 SNEGSKA (reference sequence). CDR3 nucleotides: TGCTGTGCCCCGGGACTAGCGGAAAACGGTACAGATACGCAGTATTTT. It specifies CCAPGLAENGTDTQYF.

This clonotype was recorded many times. The genes are TRBV4-3 and TRBJ2-7, with a tentative D call TRBD1 (6 bases). The CDR3 covers 17 residues. Germline V lookup: CDR1 LGHNA, CDR2 YSLEER. Trimming removed 4 bases from V and 3 bases from J, with 22 bases in between. CDR3 region: CASSPDPLQGAFYEQYF. The CDR3 DNA follows: TGCGCCAGCAGCCCAGACCCCTTACAGGGAGCCTTCTACGAGCAGTACTTC.